The 18 T cell receptor beta chains listed next were all sequenced from one sample in a study of cytomegalovirus exposure and HLA in healthy donors. The PCR was carried out with 60 Vbeta primers and 13 Jbeta primers. The protocol was immunoSEQ multiplex PCR, while the TCRdb copy is restricted to in-frame clones and leaves out a portion. Counted here are some 180,000 clones, about four fifths occurring once; the ten biggest clones make up about 3%. The sequenced material came from PBMCs. The receptor set was obtained from a man between 35 and 55 years old in good health and CMV-seropositive.

This chain joins TRBV5-6 and TRBJ2-3; 10 bases agree with TRBD2. CDR3 length: 14 residues. The V segment lost 6 bases and the J segment 3 bases; nucleotides outside the gene matches: 4. Germline V gene lookup returns CDR1 SGHDT and CDR2 YYEEEE. The CDR3 loop reads CASTGTSVTDTQYF. The CDR3 DNA follows: TGTGCCAGCACCGGGACTAGCGTTACAGATACGCAGTATTTT.

The chain recombines TRBV9 with TRBJ2-1, with D perhaps TRBD2 (5 bases). CDR3 size: 15 residues. Germline CDR1 SGDLS, CDR2 YYNGEE. With 1 base removed from V and 4 bases from J, the gap between germline ends came to 12 bases. This chain's CDR3 is CASSVSSGAYNEQFF. For the CDR3, the DNA is TGTGCCAGCAGCGTAAGCAGCGGAGCATACAATGAGCAGTTCTTC. Full variable domain (missing parts from reference TRBV9 and TRBJ2-1): DSGVTQTPKHLITATGQRVTLRCSPRSGDLSVYWYQQSLDQGLQFLIQYYNGEERAKGNILERFSAQQFPDLHSELNLSSLELGDSALYFCASSVSSGAYNEQFFGPGTRLTVL.

The rearrangement links TRBV29-1 to TRBJ2-2; weak D call: TRBD2 (6 bases). The CDR3 runs to 14 residues. The germline V gene encodes CDR1 SQVTM and CDR2 ANQGSEA. The V end lost 7 bases, the J end lost 6 bases, and 18 bases lay between the germline ends. As DNA, the CDR3 is TGCAGCGCGGAGGGGTTTACAGGAGCCGGGGAGCTGTTTTTT. Encoded protein: CSAEGFTGAGELFF.

The chain uses TRBV7-3 and TRBJ1-1, with 7 bases aligning to TRBD1. V lost 1 base and J lost 3; bases outside the gene matches: 5. Germline V gene lookup returns CDR1 SGHTA and CDR2 FQGTGA. The CDR3 is 15 amino acids. DNA for the CDR3: TGTGCCAGCAGCTTAAGGGCGGGACAGCACACTGAAGCTTTCTTT. This sequence encodes CASSLRAGQHTEAFF.

The chain carries TRBV28 and TRBJ2-7, with D unclear. The CDR3 is 18 residues long. Germline values: CDR1 MDHEN, CDR2 SYDVKM. V was clipped by 5 bases and J by 1 base, with 24 bases between them. In nucleotides, the CDR3 is TGTGCCAGCAGTCACAGTCCTACCAGTATAAGAAGATCCTACGAGCAGTACTTC. This codes for CASSHSPTSIRRSYEQYF.

This clone occurred once. The chain recombines TRBV7-9 with TRBJ1-5; 8 bases fit TRBD1. V lost 5 bases, J lost 4 bases, and 7 bases stayed unmatched. The CDR3 consists of 15 residues. Germline CDR1 reads SEHNR; CDR2 reads FQNEAQ (reference sequence). The CDR3 region is CASSADRERNQPQHF. In DNA, the CDR3 is TGTGCCAGCAGCGCGGACAGGGAACGGAATCAGCCCCAGCATTTT. The variable domain in full, with the rest retrieved from reference TRBV7-9 and TRBJ1-5, is DTGVSQNPRHKITKRGQNVTFRCDPISEHNRLYWYRQTLGQGPEFLTYFQNEAQLEKSRLLSDRFSAERPKGSFSTLEIQRTEQGDSAMYLCASSADRERNQPQHFGDGTRLSIL.

The chain links TRBV15 to TRBJ2-1; TRBD1 aligns across 9 bases. The CDR3 has 16 amino acids. V dropped 0 bases and J dropped 5; count of bases not matched to a gene: 5. Germline CDR1 and CDR2: LNHNV and YYDKDF (reference sequence). In DNA, the CDR3 is TGTGCCACCAGCAGAGATGAGGGGACAGGGAACAATGAGCAGTTCTTC. It codes for CATSRDEGTGNNEQFF.

The gene calls are TRBV14 and TRBJ1-2, with 7 positions matching TRBD1. V lost 1 base, J lost 8 bases, and 7 bases stayed unmatched. Germline V gene lookup returns CDR1 SGHDN and CDR2 FVKESK. The CDR3 is 14 residues long. In nucleotides, the CDR3 is TGTGCCAGCAGCCAAGTTAGGGGGCCGGGGGGCTACACCTTC. Protein sequence: CASSQVRGPGGYTF.

This clone was picked up one time. The chain couples TRBV5-1 to TRBJ2-2, with TRBD2 matching 7 bases. The J segment lost 4 bases and the V segment lost 3 bases, leaving 12 bases of the junction unmatched. This CDR3 contains 17 residues. The germline CDR1 and CDR2 sequences are SGHRS and YFSETQ. DNA for the CDR3: TGCGCCAGCAGCTCCCACACCGCGGGAGCCGGCACCGGGGAGCTGTTTTTT. This gives the protein CASSSHTAGAGTGELFF.

The V gene is TRBV7-2, the J gene TRBJ1-1; a weak D match, TRBD1 (6 bases). This CDR3 is built from 16 residues. Germline values: CDR1 SGHTA, CDR2 FQGNSA. Trimming took off 1 base at V and 5 bases at J, with 17 bases between the two ends. The CDR3 nucleotides are TGTGCCAGCAGCTTAGTGACGGGGGGCGCGAGGACTGAAGCTTTCTTT. As protein: CASSLVTGGARTEAFF.

V and J are TRBV25-1 and TRBJ2-7; 8 positions agree with TRBD2. The CDR3 has 14 amino acids. With 6 bases clipped from V and 4 bases from J, the junction kept 8 bases outside the gene matches. Per germline, CDR1 MGHDK and CDR2 SYGVNS. CDR3 in DNA: TGTGCCAGCAGCCCTGTGGGACTAGGGTACGAGCAGTACTTC. This codes for CASSPVGLGYEQYF.

The chain employs TRBV28 and TRBJ1-5; no firm D call. Per the germline V gene, CDR1 is MDHEN and CDR2 is SYDVKM. The CDR3 has 13 residues. Trimming removed 6 bases from V and 4 bases from J, with 10 bases in between. The CDR3 loop is CASSRSYNQPQHF. For the CDR3, the DNA is TGTGCCAGCAGCCGTAGCTATAATCAGCCCCAGCATTTT. Variable domain in full (rest from reference TRBV28 and TRBJ1-5): DVKVTQSSRYLVKRTGEKVFLECVQDMDHENMFWYRQDPGLGLRLIYFSYDVKMKEKGDIPEGYSVSREKKERFSLILESASTNQTSMYLCASSRSYNQPQHFGDGTRLSIL.

This clone came up once. The chain links TRBV4-3 to TRBJ2-1; D perhaps matches TRBD1 (6 bases). The germline gives CDR1 LGHNA, CDR2 YSLEER. V gave up 0 bases and J gave up 3 bases, with 9 bases separating them. The CDR3 loop spans 15 amino acids. CDR3 DNA: TGCGCCAGCAGCCAAGAGGGGGCGTTCTACAATGAGCAGTTCTTC. Translating it yields CASSQEGAFYNEQFF.

The chain couples TRBV29-1 to TRBJ2-2; 10 nucleotides agree with TRBD2. This CDR3 is built from 14 residues. J lost 7 bases, V lost 6 bases, and 8 bases had no gene match. Germline assignment: CDR1 SQVTM and CDR2 ANQGSEA. Here the CDR3 reads CSVSGTSVDGELFF. The CDR3 DNA sequence: TGCAGCGTCAGCGGGACTAGCGTCGACGGGGAGCTGTTTTTT.

This clone has just one count. V usage is TRBV4-1 and J usage is TRBJ1-5; D is possibly TRBD1 (6 bases). Trimming removed 0 bases from V and 4 bases from J, with 10 bases in between. This CDR3 contains 15 residues. CDR1 and CDR2 (germline): MGHRA, YSYEKL. CDR3 protein: CASSQDQGFNQPQHF. The CDR3 DNA sequence: TGCGCCAGCAGCCAAGACCAGGGGTTTAATCAGCCCCAGCATTTT.

Notes on this clone: Other nucleotide sequences in the sample specify the same CDR3. V and J are TRBV18 and TRBJ2-5; D uncertain. V lost 3 bases to trimming and J lost 2 bases, with 4 bases between them. Germline CDR1 reads KGHSH; CDR2 reads LQKENI. The CDR3 length is 12 residues. In nucleotides, the CDR3 is TGTGCCAGCTCACCGAGTCAAGAGACCCAGTACTTC. It yields the protein CASSPSQETQYF.

This chain connects TRBV15 to TRBJ2-7; D not resolved. Looked up from germline, CDR1 is LNHNV and CDR2 is YYDKDF (reference sequence). V was cut by 3 bases and J by 2 bases, with 8 bases left in between. The CDR3 consists of 13 residues. CDR3 in amino acids: CATSRTSTYEQYF. CDR3 coding DNA: TGTGCCACCAGCAGGACAAGTACCTACGAGCAGTACTTC.

The sample holds a few counts of this clone. The chain uses TRBV2 and TRBJ1-4; the D gene is possibly TRBD1 (6 bases). The V gene's germline CDR1 is SNHLY and CDR2 FYNNEI. V was trimmed by 7 bases and J by 8 bases, leaving 20 bases between them. The CDR3 has 15 amino acids. CDR3 sequence reads: CASIFSDRSAEKLFF. In DNA form, the CDR3 reads TGTGCCAGCATCTTCTCAGACAGGAGCGCAGAAAAACTGTTTTTT.